The rows below give T cell receptor beta chains drawn from one sample of a study of T-cell reconstitution after alpha-beta-depleted transplantation in children. TCRdb reprocessed the PCR reads via MiXCR and lists one record per CDR3 protein. This sample has approximately 300,000 distinct CDR3 sequences; around 10% occur once, and the top ten carry less than 8%. The sequencing used PBMCs, collected before TCRalphabeta/CD19-depleted stem cell transplant. The origin of the receptors is a boy less than two years old with acute myeloid leukemia, due to receive a stem cell transplant. CDR3s include the opening cysteine and the closing phenylalanine or tryptophan. The D gene is left open where the match is weak. The size of a clone is reported for some rows only, either as once, few or many, or as a class for expanded clones.

J gene: TRBJ2-7
V gene: TRBV20-1
D gene: TRBD2
clone size: many
CDR3 DNA: TGCAGTGCCAGTAGTGGGTCCAGCGGGAGTTACGAGCAGTACTTC
CDR3 protein: CSASSGSSGSYEQYF

J gene: TRBJ1-2
V gene: TRBV28
D gene: .
clone size: many
CDR3 DNA: TGTGCCAGCCTGGGAGGGATCCCTAACTATGGCTACACCTTC
CDR3 protein: CASLGGIPNYGYTF

J gene: TRBJ1-6
V gene: TRBV12-3/TRBV12-4
D gene: .
clone size: few
CDR3 DNA: TGTGCCAGCAGTGCCGAGAGTTCACCCCTCCACTTT
CDR3 protein: CASSAESSPLHF

J gene: TRBJ2-7
V gene: TRBV2
D gene: .
clone size: many
CDR3 DNA: TGTGCCAGCAGTGGCTTTGGCGGGGCTAGCGAAGGCTACGAGCAGTACTTC
CDR3 protein: CASSGFGGASEGYEQYF

J gene: TRBJ1-1
V gene: TRBV6-5
D gene: TRBD1
clone size: .
CDR3 DNA: TGTGCCAGCAGTTACACTGTAGGGGGCCGATTGGGAGCTTTCTTT
CDR3 protein: CASSYTVGGRLGAFF

J gene: TRBJ1-4
V gene: TRBV29-1
D gene: .
clone size: many
CDR3 DNA: TGCAGCGTTTCAGGCGGGCAGGGCACCCCTAATGAAAAACTGTTTTTT
CDR3 protein: CSVSGGQGTPNEKLFF

J gene: TRBJ2-2
V gene: TRBV12-3/TRBV12-4
D gene: TRBD2
clone size: many
CDR3 DNA: TGTGCCAGCAGTTTCTGGCTAGCGGGAGGGAGTACCGGGGAGCTGTTTTTT
CDR3 protein: CASSFWLAGGSTGELFF

J gene: TRBJ2-5
V gene: TRBV20-1
D gene: .
clone size: many
CDR3 DNA: TGCAGTGCTATACCCGGCGGAGGGGGCCGAGAGACCCAGTACTTC
CDR3 protein: CSAIPGGGGRETQYF

J gene: TRBJ2-7
V gene: TRBV11-2
D gene: TRBD1
clone size: many
CDR3 DNA: TGTGCCAGCAGCCGTAGATTCGGGACAGGGGACTACGAGCAGTACTTC
CDR3 protein: CASSRRFGTGDYEQYF

J gene: TRBJ2-1
V gene: TRBV28
D gene: .
clone size: many
CDR3 DNA: TGTGCCAGCAGTTTAAAACTGCACAATGAGCAGTTCTTC
CDR3 protein: CASSLKLHNEQFF

J gene: TRBJ2-6
V gene: TRBV12-3/TRBV12-4
D gene: .
clone size: .
CDR3 DNA: TGTGCTTCTCAGTTCTCTGGGGCCAACGTCCTGACTTTC
CDR3 protein: CASQFSGANVLTF